This T cell receptor (beta chain) was recovered during a study of response to subunit inactivated influenza vaccine. General study results and limits: Each seasonal influenza vaccination, the authors suggested, recruits few new T cells.

Regarding this clonotype: Its target is not known.

CDR3 length: 14 residues. Germline V lookup: CDR1 MGHRA, CDR2 YSYEKL. Deletions cut 2 bases from V and 4 bases from J, with 11 bases between. One entry per CDR3 protein, called by TCRdb with MiXCR from the RT-PCR reads. This table has about 190,000 distinct CDR3 sequences, approximately 15% appearing once. Sequencing used CD8+ T cells sorted from PBMCs, obtained less than 6 days after vaccination. The sequence came from a man between 45 and 60 years old who received an inactivated influenza vaccine. The rearrangement links TRBV4-1 to TRBJ1-1; no firm D call. The CDR3, as DNA: TGCGCCAGCAGCCAATACCCGGACTTCACTGAAGCTTTCTTT. Its translation: CASSQYPDFTEAFF.